This T cell receptor (beta chain) emerged from a study of graft-versus-host responses after intestinal transplantation (dated by TCRdb to the early 2020s). For context, the study as a whole: Multivisceral, liver-intestinal, or isolated intestinal transplants were received by the recipients. All recipients received anti-thymocyte globulin induction followed by maintenance tacrolimus and steroids for around three years. After intestinal transplantation, graft-versus-host and host-versus-graft alloreactive T cell clones in the graft, circulation and bone marrow were tracked using bulk TCR-beta CDR3 sequencing. Alloreactive clones were identified by sequencing pre-transplant mixed lymphocyte reaction products and comparing them with unstimulated pre-transplant donor and recipient T cells. Of the 20 to 25 intestinal transplant recipients enrolled in the cohort, one of whom was a retransplant, 3 patients without pretransplant specimens were excluded. Donor T cell macrochimerism was defined as a peak of at least 4% donor T cells among recipient peripheral blood mononuclear cells. Rather than going through the commercial service, samples from three later patients were sequenced in-house on an Illumina MiSeq and processed with MiXCR.

This sample's time point label indicates: cells obtained before transplantation from donor or recipient. CD3+CD4+ and CD3+CD8+ populations were FACS-sorted from unstimulated pre-transplant donor and recipient cells taken from spleen or lymph nodes. The library was made by the immunoSEQ multiplex PCR assay. For most patients, genomic DNA was isolated with the Qiagen DNeasy Blood and Tissue Kit and shipped frozen to Adaptive Biotechnologies for TCR sequencing. Adaptive Biotechnologies carried out high-throughput TCR-beta CDR3 sequencing of genomic DNA for most patients. In the paper's pipeline: Adaptive's ImmunoSEQ software was the source of the TCR sequencing data for 18 patients, while a few other patients were processed with MiXCR and VDJtools. To correct CD4 versus CD8 sorting errors, any sequence found in both subsets at a frequency ratio below 5:1 was removed. CDR3 nucleotide sequences shared by donor and recipient were removed because the origin of these sequences could not be assigned. To count as alloreactive, a clone needed at least 2-fold expansion over unstimulated cells and a minimum CFSE-low frequency of 0.002% (template counts) or 0.001% (read counts). Clones detected in sequenced pre-transplant spleen, lymph node, or MLR CFSE-low populations of the donor or recipient were defined as mappable. The cumulative frequency of alloreactive clones was calculated as a percentage of all sequences, weighted by copy number. What TCRdb holds here is the immuneACCESS table cut down to in-frame rearrangements. Part of the clones is not present; checked against another copy, under half of the missing clones reflect an unresolved V gene, and the others are unexplained. That table gives V, J and clone size, and the DNA gave D and trimming. The sample includes under 95,000 clones, with around 90% observed a single time. Approximately 2.7% of the sample lies in the top ten.

Trimmed from V: 5 bases; trimmed from J: 4 bases; junction bases lacking a gene match: 11. CDR1 and CDR2 are drawn from the germline V gene (reference sequence): SEHNR, FQNEAQ. The CDR3 sequence holds 16 residues, the cysteine and phenylalanine included. Only CDR3 DNA is held: 48 bases, read in frame from base 1. The paper as a whole reports these results and caveats: Early after transplant, peak levels of circulating GvH clones were associated with declines in HvG clones. GvH clones turned up in recipient bone marrow, with some appearing earlier in ileal mucosa or blood, a pattern consistent with an intestinal mucosal origin. The conclusions were limited by the relatively low number and heterogeneity of the intestinal transplant patients. Patients with donor T cell macrochimerism had high GvH to HvG T cell clonal ratios in their allografts.

As to this clone: The antigen it recognizes is unknown. Per-nucleotide qualities are absent, and no much larger clonotype sits a single base away.

This TCR was recovered from a human donor who received an intestinal transplant. The material was unstimulated CD8+ T cells sorted from spleen or lymph node cells, obtained before intestinal transplant. The sequence links TRBV7-9 to TRBJ2-7, and 10 junction bases match TRBD2. The CDR3 region reads CASSHLASGSLYEQYF. The DNA sequence follows: TGTGCCAGCAGCCACCTCGCTAGCGGGAGTCTTTACGAGCAGTACTTC.